The T cell receptor (beta chain) under discussion was sequenced for a study of spatial heterogeneity in lung cancer. V was cut by 1 base and J by 1 base, with 7 bases left in between. CDR1 is MNHEY and CDR2 is SMNVEV in the germline V gene (reference sequence). This CDR3 contains 14 residues. TCRdb reprocessed the 5' RACE reads with MiXCR, giving one entry per CDR3 protein. Among more than 9,000 distinct CDR3 sequences listed, approximately 6.2% were seen once. Time point noted: sample taken at primary tumor resection. In each case, whole RNA from tumor, nontumor lung or frozen PBMC was sequenced unsorted.

The rearrangement uses TRBV27 and TRBJ1-1, with D possibly matching TRBD1 (5 bases). Source: normal lung tissue next to the tumor, taken at surgery. This TCR derives from a male donor with early-stage non-small cell lung cancer. The CDR3 DNA follows: TGTGCCAGCAGTTTATTCGGGACGAACACTGAAGCTTTCTTT. It yields the protein CASSLFGTNTEAFF.